Below, 20 T cell receptor beta chains from the same sample are listed, as sequenced in a study of radiotherapy plus CTLA-4 blockade in lung cancer (dated by TCRdb to 2016 to 2019). Library preparation was by the immunoSEQ multiplex PCR assay. Drawn from immuneACCESS, this table holds only the in-frame rearrangements with V and J called that TCRdb kept. Clones are partly lost; checked studies trace under half to an unresolved V gene and leave the rest unexplained. Within this sample are 47,000 or so clones, with more than 75% of them counted one time only. In total, the top ten clones hold roughly 25% of the sample. Sequences were derived from peripheral blood, sampled from a patient treated with radiotherapy plus ipilimumab. The source is a human donor with non-small cell lung cancer whose response to radiotherapy plus ipilimumab could not be evaluated.

This sequence joins TRBV28 and TRBJ2-7; 9 nucleotides align to TRBD2. Trimming removed 6 bases from V and 6 bases from J; junction bases left unmatched: 12. CDR3 size: 15 residues. Germline CDR1 is MDHEN and CDR2 is SYDVKM. CDR3 bases: TGTGCCAGCAGGGATAATAGCGGGAGATTTAGCGAGCAGTACTTC. As protein: CASRDNSGRFSEQYF.

The J gene is TRBJ2-5, the V gene TRBV6-5; 10 nucleotides line up with TRBD2. The last part of the DNA fits TRBJ2-7 better; the J call may be wrong. CDR1 is MNHEY, CDR2 SVGAGI, per germline. The CDR3 is 15 amino acids. The CDR3 DNA reads TGTGCCAGCAGTTACCCTAGCGGGAGCTCCTACGAGCAGTACTTC. Protein sequence: CASSYPSGSSYEQYF.

This clone was picked up a small number of times. J is TRBJ1-1 and V is TRBV7-3; the D gene is possibly TRBD1 (6 bases). CDR3 length equals 15 residues. V was clipped by 5 bases and J by 3 bases, with 16 bases between them. The germline gives CDR1 SGHTA, CDR2 FQGTGA. The chain's CDR3 is CASSPGDWVYTEAFF. DNA of the CDR3: TGTGCCAGCAGCCCAGGGGATTGGGTATACACTGAAGCTTTCTTT.

This sequence joins TRBV27 and TRBJ2-1; the match to TRBD1 covers 10 bases. The CDR3 is made up of 19 amino acids. With V trimmed by 5 bases and J by 0 bases, 13 bases remained unmatched. Germline loops: CDR1 MNHEY, CDR2 SMNVEV (reference sequence). The CDR3 nucleotides are TGTGCCAGCAGTCCGGGGACAGGGGATTTGATGAGCTCCTACAATGAGCAGTTCTTC. Protein: CASSPGTGDLMSSYNEQFF.

The J gene is TRBJ2-1, the V gene TRBV28; no clear D gene. Germline assignment: CDR1 MDHEN and CDR2 SYDVKM. Trimming left V 7 bases short and J 1 base short, with 20 bases between. CDR3 size: 17 residues. CDR3 loop: CASNPILGYSSYNEQFF. CDR3 DNA: TGTGCCAGCAATCCAATCCTCGGGTACTCATCCTACAATGAGCAGTTCTTC.

This sequence joins TRBV5-1 and TRBJ2-5, with TRBD2 matching 13 bases. Germline lookup yields CDR1 SGHRS and CDR2 YFSETQ. This CDR3 comprises 17 residues. The ends lost 0 bases at V and 5 bases at J; junction bases unmatched: 7. The CDR3 reads CASSLGGLAGALETQYF. CDR3 DNA sequence: TGCGCCAGCAGCTTGGGTGGACTAGCGGGAGCTCTCGAGACCCAGTACTTC.

The table lists this clone with a few counts. The chain joins TRBV4-3 to TRBJ2-7; 9 bases are shared with TRBD1. The CDR3 spans 16 residues. Germline-derived CDR1 and CDR2 are LGHNA and YSLEER. The V and J ends lost 4 bases and 0 bases, in that order; junction bases with no gene match: 7. The CDR3 DNA is TGCGCCAGCAGCCCGTCGCCGGGACAGGGCTCCTACGAGCAGTACTTC. Translating gives CASSPSPGQGSYEQYF.

This clone turned up a few times. The chain employs TRBV12-5 and TRBJ2-7; D uncertain. Between the trimmed V and J ends, which lost 3 bases and 4 bases, there was a span of 7 bases. Per the germline V gene, CDR1 is LGHNT and CDR2 is FRNRAP. The CDR3 is 12 amino acids. CDR3 region: CASGLARYEQYF. Written as DNA, the CDR3 is TGTGCTAGTGGTTTAGCTCGGTACGAGCAGTACTTC.

Regarding this clone: At one boundary the junction diverges from the germline segment, which might be a read error. The genes are TRBV11-2 and TRBJ2-7, with a weak D call TRBD2 (6 bases). CDR3 size: 13 residues. CDR1 is SGHAT and CDR2 is FQNNGV in the germline V gene. In DNA form, the CDR3 reads TGTGCCAGCAGGGGTGTGGCGGGGACCCCTCCTTTCTTC. This translates into CASRGVAGTPPFF.

V gene TRBV19 combines with J gene TRBJ1-1; tentative D call: TRBD1 (6 bases). The CDR3 sequence is 15 residues long. In germline, CDR1 is LNHDA, CDR2 SQIVND (reference sequence). Between the trimmed V and J ends, which lost 3 bases and 11 bases, there was a span of 22 bases. CDR3 region: CASSMGTRERLRAFF. CDR3 coding DNA: TGTGCCAGTAGTATGGGGACAAGGGAACGATTGCGGGCTTTCTTT.

The J gene is TRBJ1-4, the V gene TRBV4-2; 8 bases are shared with TRBD1. This CDR3 has 15 residues. In germline, CDR1 is LGHNA, CDR2 YNFKEQ. The ends lost 1 base at V and 8 bases at J; junction bases unmatched: 6. The CDR3 loop is CASSQVSGQGEKLFF. CDR3 coding DNA: TGTGCCAGCAGCCAAGTCTCCGGACAGGGCGAAAAACTGTTTTTT.

The chain joins TRBV18 to TRBJ1-1; D is undetermined. This CDR3 spans 13 amino acids. V dropped 8 bases and J dropped 0 bases, with 10 bases sitting between them. Germline CDR1 reads KGHSH; CDR2 reads LQKENI. The CDR3 sequence: CASLAGLNTEAFF. The CDR3 DNA is TGTGCCAGCCTCGCAGGTTTGAACACTGAAGCTTTCTTT.

The chain employs TRBV6-1 and TRBJ1-1; perhaps TRBD1 as D (5 bases). The CDR3 extends over 15 amino acids. The germline V gene encodes CDR1 MNHNS and CDR2 SASEGT. Trimming removed 4 bases from V and 3 bases from J, with 15 bases in between. The CDR3 nucleotides are TGTGCCAGCAGTGTATATGCGTCGGGGGACACTGAAGCTTTCTTT. Translation: CASSVYASGDTEAFF.

The chain combines TRBV30 with TRBJ2-5; a possible D gene is TRBD1 (6 bases). Germline values: CDR1 GTSNPN, CDR2 SVGIG (reference sequence). This CDR3 contains 13 residues. V lost 2 bases and J 7 bases, leaving 14 bases between the germline ends. The CDR3 is CAWSQDSTGTQYF. Here the CDR3 DNA reads TGTGCCTGGAGTCAGGACAGTACAGGGACCCAGTACTTC.

The chain is built from TRBV14 and TRBJ1-1; 9 positions match TRBD1. This CDR3 has 15 amino acids. V gave up 5 bases and J gave up 7 bases; unmatched junction bases: 11. Germline CDR1 reads SGHDN; CDR2 reads FVKESK. The DNA of the CDR3 is TGTGCCAGCAGCAACGGACAGGGGCCCGGGATTGAAGCTTTCTTT. Translation gives CASSNGQGPGIEAFF.

This rearrangement joins TRBV27 to TRBJ2-7, with TRBD1 matching over 10 bases. This CDR3 region has 14 residues. V shed 8 bases, J shed 6 bases, and the junction held 10 bases outside the gene matches. The germline V gene has CDR1 MNHEY and CDR2 SMNVEV (reference sequence). This CDR3 reads CASRRDRGHSEQYF. DNA of the CDR3: TGTGCCAGCCGCCGGGACAGGGGACATTCCGAGCAGTACTTC.

The chain is built from TRBV27 and TRBJ2-2; perhaps TRBD2 as D (6 bases). Trimming took 2 bases from V and 7 from J, leaving 14 bases between them. Germline CDR1 is MNHEY and CDR2 is SMNVEV (reference sequence). The CDR3 has 15 amino acids. DNA of the CDR3: TGTGCCAGCAGTTTAGTCGGGGGTTCAATCGGGGAGCTGTTTTTT. Its translation is CASSLVGGSIGELFF.

V usage is TRBV29-1 and J usage is TRBJ2-7; TRBD1 might be the D (8 bases). The CDR3 is 11 amino acids. Germline assignment: CDR1 SQVTM and CDR2 ANQGSEA. Between the trimmed V and J ends, which lost 6 bases and 7 bases, there was a span of 13 bases. The CDR3 reads CSVVQGGEQYF. The DNA for the CDR3 is TGCAGCGTCGTACAGGGGGGGGAGCAGTACTTC.

The chain employs TRBV7-3 and TRBJ2-1; D not resolved. Germline assignment: CDR1 SGHTA and CDR2 FQGTGA. V lost 4 bases and J 2 bases, leaving 15 bases between the germline ends. The length of the CDR3 is 16 residues. The CDR3 is CASSSWLSQAYNEQFF. In DNA form, the CDR3 reads TGTGCCAGCAGCTCGTGGTTGAGTCAAGCCTACAATGAGCAGTTCTTC.

The chain links TRBV6-6 to TRBJ1-1; TRBD1 aligns across 7 bases. Germline loops: CDR1 MNHNY, CDR2 SVGAGI (reference sequence). The V gene end was trimmed by 5 bases and the J gene end by 11 bases; junction bases not matched to a gene: 8. The CDR3 covers 12 residues. CDR3 protein: CASSNRQGPAFF. For the CDR3, the DNA is TGTGCCAGCAGTAATCGACAGGGTCCTGCTTTCTTT.